The rows below give T cell receptor beta chains drawn from one sample of a study of T cell responses to AZD1222 COVID-19 vaccine. Profiling relied on immunoSEQ multiplex PCR, and the TCRdb table lists in-frame clones only, not all of them. The sample yields more than 150,000 clones, around 88% seen once. The sequencing here drew on peripheral blood, taken on day 0 of AZD1222 vaccination. The receptors come from an adult in good health. Both conserved end residues are part of each CDR3. The order of the fields is D gene, clone size, V gene, J gene, CDR3 DNA, CDR3 protein. The D gene is left open where the match is weak. Not all rows give a size; the values are once, few, many and, for expanded clones, a class.

.,.,TRBV4-3,TRBJ1-5,TGCGCCAGCAGCCAAGAGGGGAGACAGCCCCAGCATTTT,CASSQEGRQPQHF
.,.,TRBV6-5,TRBJ2-7,TGTGCCAGCAGTTACGATTCTAGGGATACCTACGAGCAGTACTTC,CASSYDSRDTYEQYF
TRBD2,.,TRBV5-5,TRBJ2-3,TGTGCCAGCAGTCCACCGCGGGGGGCGGGCACAGATACGCAGTATTTT,CASSPPRGAGTDTQYF
TRBD1,.,TRBV5-5,TRBJ1-5,TGTGCCAGCAGCTGGGACAGCCGGAACCGTCAAAGCAATCAGCCCCAGCATTTT,CASSWDSRNRQSNQPQHF
TRBD1,.,TRBV5-1,TRBJ1-5,TGCGCCAGCAGCTTGGGGCAGGGGGGATATCAGCCCCAGCATTTT,CASSLGQGGYQPQHF
.,.,TRBV11-2,TRBJ1-5,TGTGCCAGCAGCTTGGGTGGGGGAGGTCAGCCCCAGCATTTT,CASSLGGGGQPQHF
.,.,TRBV7-7,TRBJ1-1,TGTGCTAGCAGCGAAAGCGAGAGGGCCGAAGCTTTCTTT,CASSESERAEAFF
.,.,TRBV24-1,TRBJ1-2,TGTGCCACCAGTGATTTGAGGCAGGGAGGCACCCTTAGGAATGGCTACACCTTC,CATSDLRQGGTLRNGYTF
.,.,TRBV6-6,TRBJ2-3,TGTGCCAGCAGTTCCCGGACCACCATCGGGCCAGATACGCAGTATTTT,CASSSRTTIGPDTQYF
TRBD1,once,TRBV5-4,TRBJ1-6,TGTGCCAGCAGCGCCGGGGACAGTACTAATTCACCCCTCCACTTT,CASSAGDSTNSPLHF
TRBD1,.,TRBV27,TRBJ1-4,TGTGCCAGCAGTTTCCTTCCCGACAGGGCGGGCGATGAAAAACTGTTTTTT,CASSFLPDRAGDEKLFF
.,.,TRBV2,TRBJ2-6,TGTGCCAGCAGTGAAGTTAGGGGGATGTCTGGGGCCAACGTCCTGACTTTC,CASSEVRGMSGANVLTF
TRBD1,.,TRBV5-4,TRBJ1-2,TGTGCCAGCAGCTTGGCCAGGGACAGGGCGGGCTATGGCTACACCTTC,CASSLARDRAGYGYTF
.,.,TRBV10-3,TRBJ2-7,TGTGCCATCATGGCCAGTACCTACGAGCAGTACTTC,CAIMASTYEQYF
.,.,TRBV19,TRBJ1-4,TGTGCCAGTAGTATAGGTGGAGCTAATGAAAAACTGTTTTTT,CASSIGGANEKLFF
TRBD2,.,TRBV15,TRBJ2-5,TGTGCCACCAGCAGAGGGGGGACTAGCGGCCAAGAGACCCAGTACTTC,CATSRGGTSGQETQYF
.,.,TRBV12-3/TRBV12-4,TRBJ2-7,TGTGCCAGCAGAGCACCGGAGGACGAGCAGTACTTC,CASRAPEDEQYF
TRBD1,.,TRBV6-5,TRBJ1-6,TGTGCCAGCAGTTACGGGCAGGGGGCTTTCAATTCACCCCTCCACTTT,CASSYGQGAFNSPLHF
TRBD1,.,TRBV6-5,TRBJ2-7,TGTGCCAGCAGTTACGGACAGGGGGCGAGGGAGCAGTACTTC,CASSYGQGAREQYF
.,.,TRBV2,TRBJ1-1,TGTGCCAGCAGTGTAGCGGCCCAGAACACTGAAGCTTTCTTT,CASSVAAQNTEAFF
.,.,TRBV29-1,TRBJ1-2,TGCAGCGTTGATTTCCCCCGCCACACCTTC,CSVDFPRHTF
.,few,TRBV10-3,TRBJ2-1,TGTGCCATCAGTGGACTTGGATTCGAGCAGTTCTTC,CAISGLGFEQFF
.,.,TRBV28,TRBJ1-4,TGTGCCAGCAGTTTAAGCAGGGTGACTGAAAAACTGTTTTTT,CASSLSRVTEKLFF
.,.,TRBV6-5,TRBJ2-5,TGTGCCAGCAGTTACGAGGCTTTTGTTGGGACCCAGTACTTC,CASSYEAFVGTQYF
.,.,TRBV6-5,TRBJ2-1,TGTGCCAGCAGCATCCCCGGGGGTAGATTTTATGAGCAGTTCTTC,CASSIPGGRFYEQFF